A single sample gave rise to the 10 T cell receptor beta chains below, sequenced in a study of control samples from healthy donors and cancer patients. TCRdb's copy holds only in-frame clones and misses some; the assay was immunoSEQ multiplex PCR. The table shows hundreds of thousands of clones, with around 90% occurring only once. Sequenced: PBMCs. The source of these receptors is a man aged 35 to 55 with head and neck cancer.

This chain joins TRBV27 and TRBJ2-7, with 7 bases matching TRBD1. CDR1 and CDR2 (germline): MNHEY, SMNVEV (reference sequence). There are 15 residues in the CDR3. Unmatched junction bases numbered 11, after V lost 6 bases and J lost 3 bases. The chain's CDR3 is CASSRRQGSNYEQYF. Here the CDR3 DNA reads TGTGCCAGCAGCCGCCGACAGGGTTCGAACTACGAGCAGTACTTC.

The rearrangement links TRBV7-9 to TRBJ2-5; D might be TRBD1 (5 bases). Germline V gene lookup returns CDR1 SEHNR and CDR2 FQNEAQ (reference sequence). Trimming left V 8 bases short and J 1 base short, with 8 bases between. This CDR3 contains 12 residues. CDR3 nucleotides: TGTGCCAGCCGCCAGGGCCAAGAGACCCAGTACTTC. It codes for CASRQGQETQYF.

The chain employs TRBV3-1 (or the pseudogene TRBV3-2) and TRBJ2-5; the D is unclear. CDR1 is LGHDT and CDR2 is YNNKEL in the germline V gene (reference sequence). The CDR3 totals 16 residues. The V gene lost 3 bases and the J gene lost 1 base, with 15 bases spanning the gap. CDR3 DNA sequence: TGTGCCAGCAGCCACCATAGGCTGAGCGCCCAAGAGACCCAGTACTTC. Translating it yields CASSHHRLSAQETQYF.

V is TRBV24-1 and J is TRBJ2-2; TRBD1 matches at 7 bases. V dropped 2 bases and J dropped 3; count of bases not matched to a gene: 8. Germline V CDR1 and CDR2: KGHDR, SFDVKD. This CDR3 has 17 residues. Written as DNA, the CDR3 is TGTGCCACCAGTGATTCGGGACAGACGAGACACACCGGGGAGCTGTTTTTT. It yields the protein CATSDSGQTRHTGELFF.

The chain recombines TRBV7-3 with TRBJ2-5; the D gene could be TRBD1 or TRBD2 (5 bases each). The CDR3 consists of 14 residues. Germline loops: CDR1 SGHTA, CDR2 FQGTGA. Deletions cut 5 bases from V and 7 bases from J, with 17 bases between. CDR3 sequence: CASSPGWGFGTQYF. The DNA for the CDR3 is TGTGCCAGCAGCCCTGGGTGGGGGTTTGGGACCCAGTACTTC.

This chain connects TRBV4-2 to TRBJ2-3; TRBD2 aligns across 10 bases. Germline values: CDR1 LGHNA, CDR2 YNFKEQ. V lost 1 base, J lost 0 bases, and 7 bases stayed unmatched. This CDR3 spans 18 amino acids. For the CDR3, the DNA is TGTGCCAGCAGCCAAGGAACTAGCGGGATTACTAGCACAGATACGCAGTATTTT. Its translation is CASSQGTSGITSTDTQYF.

The rearrangement uses TRBV3-1 (or the pseudogene TRBV3-2) and TRBJ2-5; D uncertain. The CDR3 has 14 amino acids. V dropped 4 bases and J dropped 2 bases, with 11 bases sitting between them. Germline loops: CDR1 LGHDT, CDR2 YNNKEL (reference sequence). The CDR3 loop reads CASSPVGKQETQYF. As DNA, the CDR3 is TGTGCCAGCAGCCCTGTAGGGAAGCAAGAGACCCAGTACTTC.

As to this clone: One junction end does not reproduce the germline sequence, and a read error may be involved. This chain links TRBV3-1 (or the pseudogene TRBV3-2) with TRBJ1-6; TRBD1 is a possible D gene (5 bases). This CDR3 is 16 amino acids long. Germline CDR1 LGHDT, CDR2 YNNKEL (reference sequence). The CDR3 DNA reads TGTGCCAGCAGCGAAGAGGGGCGAGTGCATAATTCACCCCTCCACTTT. It translates to CASSEEGRVHNSPLHF.

The chain links TRBV12-3 or TRBV12-4 to TRBJ1-6; a possible D gene is TRBD1 (6 bases). Trimming shortened V by 6 bases and J by 10 bases, and 13 bases separated the two germline ends. This CDR3 has 13 amino acids. The CDR3 is CASRNRESSPLHF. CDR3 coding DNA: TGTGCCAGCAGGAACAGGGAATCGTCACCCCTCCACTTT.

The rearrangement joins TRBV6-1 to TRBJ1-5; D not resolved. The V end was cut by 2 bases, the J end by 4 bases, with 15 bases between. This CDR3 has 16 amino acids. CDR1 and CDR2 from the germline V gene are MNHNS and SASEGT. The chain's CDR3 is CASSERLGFRNQPQHF. In DNA form, the CDR3 reads TGTGCCAGCAGTGAAAGGTTAGGGTTTCGGAATCAGCCCCAGCATTTT.